This T cell receptor (beta chain) was observed in a study of CD8+ T cells in alopecia areata. Across the study: Treated patients were dosed with oral tofacitinib, taking 5 to 10 mg twice daily. Regarding the study as a whole: Higher clonality than in normal scalp was seen in lesional scalp, especially alopecia totalis/universalis. Mouse data revealed clearer TCR sharing than patient data did, a gap possibly tied to HLA.

This clone has more than one count but fewer than ten. Its specificity is not known. After isolation, RNA underwent reverse transcription to generate cDNA as the sequencing template. Libraries were prepared by immunoSEQ multiplex PCR; TCRdb keeps only in-frame clonotypes and omits some of them. Of some 110,000 clones in the sample, under 40% were seen once. Germline loops: CDR1 SEHNR, CDR2 FQNEAQ (reference sequence). The CDR3 loop spans 14 amino acids. V lost 0 bases to trimming and J lost 7 bases, with 13 bases between them. The sample taken for sequencing was CD4+ T cells sorted from blood. This receptor was taken from a human donor with alopecia areata. The gene calls are TRBV7-9 and TRBJ2-7; D might be TRBD2 (6 bases). The CDR3 nucleotides are TGTGCCAGCAGCTTAGCCCTACTAGCCCGAGAGCAGTACTTC. This gives the protein CASSLALLAREQYF.